This T cell receptor beta chain emerged from a study of human T cells and chemical hapten exposure. V was trimmed by 11 bases and J by 0 bases, leaving 15 bases between them. CDR3 length equals 14 residues. Germline V gives CDR1 SEHNR, CDR2 FQNEAQ (reference sequence). Overall study findings and caveats: Expanded TCRs formed significantly more large CDR3 similarity clusters than controls.

Stated time point: patch test 3, about 24 weeks after DPC sensitization. Indicated treatment: therapeutic diphenylcyclopropenone sensitization with weekly scalp DPC. TCRdb re-called the RACE reads with MiXCR, one entry per CDR3 protein. The data contain some 96,000 distinct CDR3 sequences, roughly a quarter of them seen just once; the ten biggest clones take up about a tenth. Only a few counts were recorded for this clonotype. Its antigen is not identified. The rearrangement links TRBV7-9 to TRBJ2-3, with a possible D match to TRBD1 (7 bases). The sequence derives from a man aged 40-50 years with alopecia areata. Some clones in this sample may be carry-over from other donors' samples. The sample here was whole blood, taken in connection with sensitization to the hapten diphenylcyclopropenone (DPC). In DNA, the CDR3 is TGTGCCGGAGGGACAGTCACTAGCACAGATACGCAGTATTTT. The encoded protein is CAGGTVTSTDTQYF.